This T cell receptor (beta chain) originates from a study of blood T cells in healthy people across ages. Study context: About one barcoded beta molecule per two T cells came from capture by template switching. Broader study findings: In older individuals, TCR beta diversity per million T cells was lower, falling roughly linearly with age.

V lost 7 bases and J lost 4, with 16 bases in between. The CDR3 has 14 residues. Germline assignment: CDR1 MNHEY and CDR2 SMNVEV (reference sequence). Through a sample-barcoded 5' primer and a J-beta primer mix, a second PCR was run for 7 to 11 cycles. A tag from a template-switch adaptor with 12 random nucleotides marked each cDNA molecule. MiXCR, applied by TCRdb to the 5' RACE reads, yields one record per CDR3 protein. The sample records about 1.8 million distinct CDR3 sequences, around half being singletons. In its sample, this clonotype was seen once. What it binds is unknown. The donors, healthy Caucasians from Russia, were aged 6 to 90.

The clonotype originates from a woman between 40 and 55 years old in good health. The chain recombines TRBV27 with TRBJ1-1; D remains ambiguous. Material for sequencing was blood. The CDR3 bases are TGTGCCAGCACCACCCCGGGCAGGAGCACTGAAGCTTTCTTT. Residues: CASTTPGRSTEAFF.